This TCR beta chain stems from a study of patients and donors after allogeneic stem cell transplantation. Germline trimming cut 5 bases from V and 0 bases from J; bases unmatched to any gene: 9. The CDR3 is made up of 16 amino acids. CDR1 and CDR2 (germline): MNHEY, SMNVEV (reference sequence). Each CDR3 protein is one row after TCRdb ran MiXCR on the RT-PCR reads. The sample lists about 410,000 distinct CDR3 sequences; about a sixth were seen once. This clonotype appeared a few times. V gene TRBV27 combines with J gene TRBJ2-7; 8 bases map to TRBD1. The specimen sequenced was blood, either unsorted or a sorted T cell fraction (not recorded which). The TCR originated in a human donor who was either an allogeneic HSCT recipient or a stem cell or donor lymphocyte infusion donor (not recorded which). It is not recorded whose cells these are; they may come from a transplant donor. This CDR3 reads CASSIQGEAYSYEQYF. The CDR3 coding sequence is TGTGCCAGCAGTATACAGGGGGAGGCCTACTCCTACGAGCAGTACTTC.